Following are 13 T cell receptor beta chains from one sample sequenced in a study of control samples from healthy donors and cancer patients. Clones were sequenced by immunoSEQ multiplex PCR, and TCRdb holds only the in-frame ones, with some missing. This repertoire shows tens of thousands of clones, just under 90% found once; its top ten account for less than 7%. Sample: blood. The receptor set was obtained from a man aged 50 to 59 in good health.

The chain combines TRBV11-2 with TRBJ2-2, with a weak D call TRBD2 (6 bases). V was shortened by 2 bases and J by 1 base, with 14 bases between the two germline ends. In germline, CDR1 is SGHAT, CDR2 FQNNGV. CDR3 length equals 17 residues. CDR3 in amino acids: CASSLFPGGVNTGELFF. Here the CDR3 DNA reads TGTGCCAGCAGCTTATTCCCAGGCGGGGTGAACACCGGGGAGCTGTTTTTT.

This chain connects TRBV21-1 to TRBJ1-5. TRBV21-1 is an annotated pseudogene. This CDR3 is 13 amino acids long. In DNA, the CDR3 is TGTGCCAGCAGCAAACGTGGCAATCAGCCCCAGCATTTT. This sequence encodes CASSKRGNQPQHF.

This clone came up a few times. This chain's CDR3 is CASSLDRHGYTF. As DNA, the CDR3 is TGTGCCAGCAGTCTGGACAGACATGGCTACACCTTC. This chain links TRBV6-5 with TRBJ1-2; D possibly corresponds to TRBD1 (6 bases). The germline V gene has CDR1 MNHEY and CDR2 SVGAGI. The CDR3 runs 12 residues. V was pared by 5 bases and J by 6 bases, with 10 bases between.

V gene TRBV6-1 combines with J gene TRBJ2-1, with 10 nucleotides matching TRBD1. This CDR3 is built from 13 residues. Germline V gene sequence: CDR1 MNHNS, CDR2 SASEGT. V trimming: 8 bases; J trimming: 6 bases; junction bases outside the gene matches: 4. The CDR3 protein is CASGDRGCNEQFF. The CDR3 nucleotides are TGTGCCAGCGGGGACAGGGGTTGCAATGAGCAGTTCTTC.

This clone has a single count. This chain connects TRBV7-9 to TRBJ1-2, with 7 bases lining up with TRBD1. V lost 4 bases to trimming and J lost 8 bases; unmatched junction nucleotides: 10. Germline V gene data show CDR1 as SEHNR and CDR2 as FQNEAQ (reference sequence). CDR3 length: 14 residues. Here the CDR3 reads CASSSGQADYGYTF. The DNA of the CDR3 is TGTGCCAGCAGCTCCGGACAGGCAGATTACGGCTACACCTTC.

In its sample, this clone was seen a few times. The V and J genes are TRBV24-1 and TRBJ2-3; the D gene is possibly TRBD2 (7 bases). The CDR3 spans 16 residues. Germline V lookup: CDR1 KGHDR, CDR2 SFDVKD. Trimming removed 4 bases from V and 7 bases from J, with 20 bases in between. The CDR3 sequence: CATSDLSFGGPNTQYF. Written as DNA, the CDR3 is TGTGCCACCAGTGACCTATCGTTCGGGGGGCCGAATACGCAGTATTTT.

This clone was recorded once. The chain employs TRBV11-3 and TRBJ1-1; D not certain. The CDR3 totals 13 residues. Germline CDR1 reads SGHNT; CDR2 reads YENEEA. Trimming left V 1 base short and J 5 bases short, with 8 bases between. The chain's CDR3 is CASSLGSGTEAFF. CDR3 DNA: TGTGCCAGCAGCTTAGGCTCCGGGACTGAAGCTTTCTTT.

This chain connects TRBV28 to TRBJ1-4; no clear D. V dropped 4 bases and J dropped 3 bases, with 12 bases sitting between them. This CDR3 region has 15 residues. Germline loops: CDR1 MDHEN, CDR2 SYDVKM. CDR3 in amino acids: CASSSPGGANEKLFF. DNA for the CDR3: TGTGCCAGCAGTTCTCCGGGTGGGGCTAATGAAAAACTGTTTTTT.

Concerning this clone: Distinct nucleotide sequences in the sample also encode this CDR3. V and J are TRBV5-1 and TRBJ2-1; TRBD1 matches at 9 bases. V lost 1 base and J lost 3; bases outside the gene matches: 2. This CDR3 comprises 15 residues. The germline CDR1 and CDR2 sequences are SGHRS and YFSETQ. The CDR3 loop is CASSLTGGSYNEQFF. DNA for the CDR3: TGCGCCAGCAGCTTGACAGGGGGCAGCTACAATGAGCAGTTCTTC.

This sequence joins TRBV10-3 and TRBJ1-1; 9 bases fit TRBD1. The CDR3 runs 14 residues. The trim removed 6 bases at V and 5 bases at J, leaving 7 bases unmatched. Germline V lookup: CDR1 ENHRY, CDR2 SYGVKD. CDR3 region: CAIRDRGDWTEAFF. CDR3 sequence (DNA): TGTGCCATCAGGGACAGGGGCGATTGGACTGAAGCTTTCTTT.

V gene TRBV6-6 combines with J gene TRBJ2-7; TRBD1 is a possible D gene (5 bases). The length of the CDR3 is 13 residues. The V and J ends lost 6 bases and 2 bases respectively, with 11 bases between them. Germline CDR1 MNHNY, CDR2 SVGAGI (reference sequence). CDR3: CASRKDTTYEQYF. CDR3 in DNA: TGTGCCAGCAGAAAGGACACCACCTACGAGCAGTACTTC.

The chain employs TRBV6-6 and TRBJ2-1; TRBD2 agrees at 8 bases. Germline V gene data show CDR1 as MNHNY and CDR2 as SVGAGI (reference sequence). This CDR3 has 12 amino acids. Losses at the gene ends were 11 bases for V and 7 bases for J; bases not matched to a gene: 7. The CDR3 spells CAHRGGLNEQFF. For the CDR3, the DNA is TGTGCCCACCGGGGGGGCCTGAATGAGCAGTTCTTC.

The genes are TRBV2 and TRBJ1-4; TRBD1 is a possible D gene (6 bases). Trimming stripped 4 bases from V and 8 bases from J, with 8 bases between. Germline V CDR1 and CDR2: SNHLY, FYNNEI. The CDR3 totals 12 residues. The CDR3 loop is CASSGTGEKLFF. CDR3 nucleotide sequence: TGTGCCAGCAGTGGTACAGGGGAAAAACTGTTTTTT.